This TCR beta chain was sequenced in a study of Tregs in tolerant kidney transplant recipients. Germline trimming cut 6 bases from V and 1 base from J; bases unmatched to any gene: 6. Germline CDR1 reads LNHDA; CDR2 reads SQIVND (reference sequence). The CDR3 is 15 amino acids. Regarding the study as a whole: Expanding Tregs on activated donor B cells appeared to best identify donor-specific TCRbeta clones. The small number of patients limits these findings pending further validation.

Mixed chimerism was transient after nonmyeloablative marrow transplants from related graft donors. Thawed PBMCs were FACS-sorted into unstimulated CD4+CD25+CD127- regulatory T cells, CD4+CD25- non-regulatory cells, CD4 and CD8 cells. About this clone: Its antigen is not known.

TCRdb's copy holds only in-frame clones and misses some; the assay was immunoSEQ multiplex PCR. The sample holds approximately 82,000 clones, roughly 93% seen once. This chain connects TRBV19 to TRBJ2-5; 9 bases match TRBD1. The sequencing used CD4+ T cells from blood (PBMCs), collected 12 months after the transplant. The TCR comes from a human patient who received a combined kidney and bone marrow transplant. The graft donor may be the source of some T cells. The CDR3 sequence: CASSRRTGAQETQYF. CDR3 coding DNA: TGTGCCAGTAGCCGCCGGACAGGGGCCCAAGAGACCCAGTACTTC.